The 25 T cell receptor beta chains in this list originate from one sample, sequenced in a study of blood T cell repertoires in COVID-19. The assay was immunoSEQ multiplex PCR, and TCRdb's table has in-frame clones only and misses some. The table shows about 60,000 clones, with roughly 80% occurring only once. Sequenced input: peripheral blood. These TCRs come from a human donor in a cohort sampled during active COVID-19.

The table lists this clone with a few counts. V usage is TRBV5-6 and J usage is TRBJ2-2, with D maybe TRBD2 (5 bases). V dropped 0 bases and J dropped 7 bases, with 7 bases sitting between them. The CDR3 loop spans 13 amino acids. From germline, CDR1 is SGHDT and CDR2 YYEEEE. The chain's CDR3 is CASSLERSGELFF. In DNA, the CDR3 is TGTGCCAGCAGCTTGGAGCGGAGCGGGGAGCTGTTTTTT. The full variable domain, rest sourced from reference TRBV5-6 and TRBJ2-2, is DAGVTQSPTHLIKTRGQQVTLRCSPKSGHDTVSWYQQALGQGPQFIFQYYEEEERQRGNFPDRFSGHQFPNYSSELNVNALLLGDSALYLCASSLERSGELFFGEGSRLTVL.

The chain employs TRBV5-4 and TRBJ1-2; 7 nucleotides agree with TRBD1. The CDR3 length is 16 residues. Per the germline V gene, CDR1 is SGHNT and CDR2 is YYREEE (reference sequence). J was trimmed by 0 bases and V by 4 bases; bases with no gene match: 9. The CDR3 protein is CASSQPIGGANYGYTF. In DNA, the CDR3 is TGTGCCAGCAGCCAACCCATAGGGGGCGCTAACTATGGCTACACCTTC.

The J gene is TRBJ1-2, the V gene TRBV5-1; 9 positions agree with TRBD1. CDR3 length equals 14 residues. The J segment lost 5 bases and the V segment lost 3 bases, leaving 5 bases of the junction unmatched. Germline CDR1 is SGHRS and CDR2 is YFSETQ. This chain's CDR3 is CASSSTGGIYGYTF. CDR3 coding DNA: TGCGCCAGCAGCTCCACAGGGGGCATATATGGCTACACCTTC.

This clone was seen a handful of times. The rearrangement links TRBV7-9 to TRBJ1-2; D possibly corresponds to TRBD1 (6 bases). The ends were cut back, 8 bases at V and 4 bases at J, with 14 bases in the middle. Germline V lookup: CDR1 SEHNR, CDR2 FQNEAQ (reference sequence). This CDR3 contains 13 residues. CDR3 sequence: CASPSGGAYGYTF. The CDR3 coding sequence is TGTGCCAGCCCCTCCGGGGGGGCCTATGGCTACACCTTC.

This clone turned up a few times. The V gene is TRBV30, the J gene TRBJ2-4; D ambiguous. The CDR3 extends over 16 amino acids. Germline V gives CDR1 GTSNPN, CDR2 SVGIG (reference sequence). Trimming removed 1 base from V and 0 bases from J, with 13 bases in between. This CDR3 is CAWSAAPQIAKNIQYF. Written as DNA, the CDR3 is TGTGCCTGGAGTGCCGCACCTCAGATAGCCAAAAACATTCAGTACTTC.

This chain uses TRBV9 with TRBJ2-2; TRBD1 agrees at 9 bases. The germline gives CDR1 SGDLS, CDR2 YYNGEE. There are 15 residues in the CDR3. With 4 bases clipped from V and 6 bases from J, the junction kept 7 bases outside the gene matches. The CDR3 coding sequence is TGTGCCAGCAGCTCCCGGACAGGGGATCCCGGGGAGCTGTTTTTT. It specifies CASSSRTGDPGELFF.

Only one count was recorded for this clone. This chain joins TRBV30 and TRBJ2-1; tentatively, D is TRBD2 (7 bases). The germline CDR1 and CDR2 sequences are GTSNPN and SVGIG (reference sequence). Trimming took 5 bases from V and 7 from J, leaving 9 bases between them. The CDR3 loop spans 11 amino acids. The CDR3 protein is CAWGRGNEQFF. The CDR3 region has the DNA TGTGCCTGGGGGAGGGGGAATGAGCAGTTCTTC.

This sequence joins TRBV7-6 and TRBJ2-2, with 7 bases matching TRBD1. The CDR3 totals 15 residues. Germline values: CDR1 SGHVS, CDR2 FNYEAQ. The V and J ends lost 0 bases and 6 bases, in that order; junction bases with no gene match: 4. CDR3 loop: CASSLARQGAGELFF. Written as DNA, the CDR3 is TGTGCCAGCAGCTTAGCTAGACAGGGCGCCGGGGAGCTGTTTTTT.

The chain has TRBV3-1 (or the pseudogene TRBV3-2) and TRBJ1-1, with 7 positions matching TRBD1. V trimming: 3 bases; J trimming: 1 base; junction bases outside the gene matches: 5. Germline CDR1 and CDR2: LGHDT and YNNKEL (reference sequence). The CDR3 is 15 amino acids. CDR3 sequence: CASSQGDSQNTEAFF. The CDR3 nucleotides are TGTGCCAGCAGCCAGGGGGACAGCCAGAACACTGAAGCTTTCTTT.

The rearrangement joins TRBV2 to TRBJ1-2; D unclear. The V gene lost 4 bases and the J gene lost 6 bases, with 15 bases spanning the gap. In germline, CDR1 is SNHLY, CDR2 FYNNEI. This CDR3 is 14 amino acids long. The CDR3 sequence: CASSVTTIGHGYTF. The DNA for the CDR3 is TGTGCCAGCAGTGTGACGACTATCGGTCATGGCTACACCTTC.

The chain joins TRBV25-1 to TRBJ2-7, with D possibly matching TRBD2 (7 bases). CDR1 MGHDK and CDR2 SYGVNS come from the germline V gene. V lost 9 bases, J lost 0 bases, and 12 bases lay in between. This CDR3 is built from 13 residues. CDR3 loop: CASGRGGSYEQYF. The CDR3 coding sequence is TGTGCCAGTGGGAGGGGGGGCTCCTACGAGCAGTACTTC.

The genes are TRBV5-5 and TRBJ2-1; 8 positions match TRBD2. Germline values: CDR1 SGHKS, CDR2 YYEKEE (reference sequence). The CDR3 loop spans 16 amino acids. With V trimmed by 4 bases and J by 1 base, 7 bases remained unmatched. Here the CDR3 reads CASSALGGGSYNEQFF. DNA of the CDR3: TGTGCCAGCAGCGCCCTCGGGGGGGGGTCCTACAATGAGCAGTTCTTC.

The chain couples TRBV19 to TRBJ2-1; the match to TRBD1 covers 8 bases. This CDR3 comprises 15 residues. Germline V gives CDR1 LNHDA, CDR2 SQIVND (reference sequence). V was pared by 1 base and J by 9 bases, with 8 bases of the junction left unmatched. CDR3 region: CASSIGRGPLAEQFF. The CDR3, as DNA: TGTGCCAGTAGTATAGGCAGGGGGCCCCTGGCTGAGCAGTTCTTC.

The chain links TRBV5-1 to TRBJ1-2; D is possibly TRBD1 (5 bases). V dropped 3 bases and J dropped 2 bases, with 11 bases sitting between them. This CDR3 spans 14 amino acids. Germline CDR1 is SGHRS and CDR2 is YFSETQ. The DNA for the CDR3 is TGCGCCAGCAGCTGGTCGACAGAAAACTATGGCTACACCTTC. Translation: CASSWSTENYGYTF. The whole variable domain, filled in from reference TRBV5-1 and TRBJ1-2, reads KAGVTQTPRYLIKTRGQQVTLSCSPISGHRSVSWYQQTPGQGLQFLFEYFSETQRNKGNFPGRFSGRQFSNSRSEMNVSTLELGDSALYLCASSWSTENYGYTFGSGTRLTVV.

V usage is TRBV19 and J usage is TRBJ1-4; D is possibly TRBD1 (6 bases). Germline V lookup: CDR1 LNHDA, CDR2 SQIVND (reference sequence). The CDR3 length is 16 residues. V was shortened by 5 bases and J by 8 bases, with 21 bases between the two germline ends. The CDR3 loop is CASSGPRGHKNEKLFF. CDR3 sequence (DNA): TGTGCCAGTAGTGGCCCAAGGGGACATAAAAACGAAAAACTGTTTTTT.

In its sample, this clone was seen a few times. The chain combines TRBV30 with TRBJ1-1; D remains ambiguous. This CDR3 has 13 residues. V lost 1 base, J lost 2 bases, and 8 bases lay in between. The germline V gene encodes CDR1 GTSNPN and CDR2 SVGIG (reference sequence). The CDR3 region is CAWSGDSNTEAFF. The CDR3 DNA reads as TGTGCCTGGAGTGGCGACTCAAACACTGAAGCTTTCTTT.

The chain has TRBV19 and TRBJ2-2; D remains ambiguous. This CDR3 is 16 amino acids long. V lost 2 bases to trimming and J lost 0 bases, with 10 bases between them. Germline V gene data show CDR1 as LNHDA and CDR2 as SQIVND (reference sequence). CDR3 sequence: CASSIRAGSNTGELFF. The CDR3, as DNA: TGTGCCAGTAGTATACGAGCAGGCTCGAACACCGGGGAGCTGTTTTTT.

The chain is built from TRBV5-1 and TRBJ2-2; the D gene is possibly TRBD2 (6 bases). Germline-derived CDR1 and CDR2 are SGHRS and YFSETQ. V dropped 6 bases and J dropped 5 bases, with 17 bases sitting between them. This CDR3 is built from 15 residues. The CDR3 here is CASTPATGGTGELFF. DNA for the CDR3: TGCGCCAGCACCCCTGCAACAGGAGGGACCGGGGAGCTGTTTTTT. The full variable domain, rest sourced from reference TRBV5-1 and TRBJ2-2, is KAGVTQTPRYLIKTRGQQVTLSCSPISGHRSVSWYQQTPGQGLQFLFEYFSETQRNKGNFPGRFSGRQFSNSRSEMNVSTLELGDSALYLCASTPATGGTGELFFGEGSRLTVL.

This chain links TRBV6-5 with TRBJ2-2; tentative D call: TRBD2 (6 bases). In germline, CDR1 is MNHEY, CDR2 SVGAGI. The V end lost 6 bases, the J end lost 8 bases, and 19 bases lay between the germline ends. The CDR3 totals 15 residues. The CDR3 spells CASSSNSGGRGELFF. In DNA, the CDR3 is TGTGCCAGCAGCTCTAATTCCGGGGGAAGAGGGGAGCTGTTTTTT.

The chain couples TRBV6-5 to TRBJ1-2, with 9 bases matching TRBD1. CDR1 is MNHEY and CDR2 is SVGAGI in the germline V gene. This CDR3 is 15 amino acids long. Germline trimming cut 4 bases from V and 6 bases from J; bases unmatched to any gene: 9. The CDR3 spells CASSFGGQGQNGYTF. The CDR3, as DNA: TGTGCCAGCAGTTTTGGGGGACAGGGCCAAAATGGCTACACCTTC.

The chain carries TRBV6-5 and TRBJ1-2; possibly TRBD1 for D (5 bases). Germline-derived CDR1 and CDR2 are MNHEY and SVGAGI. The CDR3 contains 13 residues. With 7 bases removed from V and 2 bases from J, the gap between germline ends came to 11 bases. As DNA, the CDR3 is TGTGCCAGCATTCCCGGGGGAAACTATGGCTACACCTTC. It specifies CASIPGGNYGYTF.

The table lists this clone with a few counts. The rearrangement joins TRBV4-3 to TRBJ1-3; D possibly corresponds to TRBD1 (6 bases). The length of the CDR3 is 16 residues. The V end lost 3 bases, the J end lost 4 bases, and 16 bases lay between the germline ends. CDR1 LGHNA and CDR2 YSLEER come from the germline V gene. The CDR3 region is CASSQTEGGLGNTIYF. Written as DNA, the CDR3 is TGCGCCAGCAGCCAGACGGAGGGGGGGCTGGGAAACACCATATATTTT.

This clone was counted a single time. J is TRBJ1-2 and V is TRBV18; 7 bases are a match to TRBD1. Germline V lookup: CDR1 KGHSH, CDR2 LQKENI. The junction had 14 bases not matched to a gene; V was cut back by 4 bases and J by 6 bases. The CDR3 runs to 16 residues. In DNA form, the CDR3 reads TGTGCCAGCTCACGACGGACGTCCTTCACAGGGGATGGCTACACCTTC. Protein sequence: CASSRRTSFTGDGYTF.

This clone was counted once. The V and J genes are TRBV6-5 and TRBJ1-2; a possible D gene is TRBD1 (5 bases). V gave up 2 bases and J gave up 4 bases, with 8 bases separating them. The CDR3 extends over 13 amino acids. Germline V gives CDR1 MNHEY, CDR2 SVGAGI. CDR3 in amino acids: CASSYQGGYGYTF. In DNA form, the CDR3 reads TGTGCCAGCAGTTACCAGGGAGGCTATGGCTACACCTTC.

A few counts support this clone. The J gene is TRBJ2-7, the V gene TRBV5-6, with 12 bases lining up with TRBD2. The CDR3 runs to 19 residues. CDR1 and CDR2 from the germline V gene are SGHDT and YYEEEE. V shed 1 base, J shed 0 bases, and the junction held 11 bases outside the gene matches. The CDR3 region is CASSLLWTSGDLSSYEQYF. The CDR3 coding sequence is TGTGCCAGCAGCTTGTTGTGGACTAGCGGGGACTTAAGCTCCTACGAGCAGTACTTC. Filled out from reference TRBV5-6 and TRBJ2-7, the complete variable domain reads DAGVTQSPTHLIKTRGQQVTLRCSPKSGHDTVSWYQQALGQGPQFIFQYYEEEERQRGNFPDRFSGHQFPNYSSELNVNALLLGDSALYLCASSLLWTSGDLSSYEQYFGPGTRLTVT.